This is a list of T cell receptor beta chains from one sample in a study of T cell responses to AZD1222 COVID-19 vaccine. Produced via immunoSEQ multiplex PCR; TCRdb's table is partial and in-frame only. The data contain approximately 100,000 clones, about 90% of them seen just once; the ten biggest clones take up less than 2.5%. Here the sequenced sample was peripheral blood, taken 28 days after the second AZD1222 dose. Receptor source: an adult who received the AZD1222 COVID-19 vaccine. The CDR3 runs from the conserved cysteine through the conserved F or W. A D gene is named only where the DNA matches it firmly. Expanded clones are given a class, and other clones once, few, many or no size at all.

d_call clone_size j_call v_call cdr3_nt cdr3_aa
TRBD2 NA TRBJ2-1 TRBV19 TGTGCCAGTAGTGCGCGGGAGGGGAATGAGCAGTTCTTC CASSAREGNEQFF
NA NA TRBJ2-3 TRBV29-1 TGCAGCGTCCTTCTAGCGTCGTACACAGATACGCAGTATTTT CSVLLASYTDTQYF
NA NA TRBJ2-7 TRBV12-5 TGTGCTAGTGGTTTGACAGGGTCCCTCTACGAGCAGTACTTC CASGLTGSLYEQYF
TRBD1 NA TRBJ2-4 TRBV18 TGTGCCAGCTCTGCGACAGGGCGAGGAAACATTCAGTACTTC CASSATGRGNIQYF
TRBD1 many TRBJ1-5 TRBV28 TGTGCCAGCAACCACCGGGACAGGGGTATTGATTTT CASNHRDRGIDF
NA once TRBJ1-1 TRBV6-1 TGTGCCAGCAGTGACGGACAGAGTGAAGCTTTCTTT CASSDGQSEAFF
TRBD2 NA TRBJ2-5 TRBV9 TGTGCCAGCAGCGACGGACTAGCGGGAGGAGAGACCCAGTACTTC CASSDGLAGGETQYF
NA NA TRBJ2-7 TRBV20-1 TGCAGTGCTAGTACCGCGGCAGTCTACGAGCAGTACTTC CSASTAAVYEQYF
NA NA TRBJ1-5 TRBV19 TGTGCCAGTAGTATCCAGAGAAATCAGCCCCAGCATTTT CASSIQRNQPQHF
NA NA TRBJ1-5 TRBV11-2 TGTGCCAGCAGCGCCCAACAGGGTTCCAATCAGCCCCAGCATTTT CASSAQQGSNQPQHF
TRBD1 once TRBJ1-6 TRBV27 TGTGCCAGCACTACCACTAATAGCGGGACAGGGTCTTCACCCCTCCACTTT CASTTTNSGTGSSPLHF
NA NA TRBJ1-1 TRBV27 TGTGCCAGCAGTTGGGGACCGAACACTGAAGCTTTCTTT CASSWGPNTEAFF
NA NA TRBJ1-2 TRBV28 TGTGCCACCCAGGGCGTGCCTTATGGCTACACCTTC CATQGVPYGYTF
TRBD1 few TRBJ2-7 TRBV4-1 TGCGCCAGCAGCCAAGCCGCATCGGGGACAGGGCACTACGAGCAGTACTTC CASSQAASGTGHYEQYF
TRBD2 NA TRBJ2-2 TRBV3-1/TRBV3-2 TGTGCCAGCAGCCACCAATGGGGGGTCGCGGGAGGGCCCCCCGGGGAGCTGTTTTTT CASSHQWGVAGGPPGELFF
NA NA TRBJ2-7 TRBV7-2 TGTGCCAGCAGCTTAGGGGTCCTATCCCCGGAATTCTTC CASSLGVLSPEFF
NA NA TRBJ2-2 TRBV18 TGTGCCAGCTCACTGACAACCGCGAACACCGGGGAGCTGTTTTTT CASSLTTANTGELFF
NA NA TRBJ2-1 TRBV6-4 TGTGCCAGCAGTGAGGCAGCCTACAATGAGCAGTTCTTC CASSEAAYNEQFF
TRBD2 few TRBJ2-3 TRBV6-4 TGTGCCAGCAGTGCAGGGCGCGGGAGGGCCCACACAGATACGCAGTATTTT CASSAGRGRAHTDTQYF
NA NA TRBJ2-7 TRBV1 TGCACCAGCAGCCAAGAGAGCAGGGGGCCCCACGAGCAGTACTTC CTSSQESRGPHEQYF
NA NA TRBJ2-1 TRBV7-9 TGTGCCAGCTCCCTTGGGGGTTGGAATGAGCAGTTCTTC CASSLGGWNEQFF
TRBD2 NA TRBJ2-2 TRBV19 TGTGCCAGTATGCTAGCGGGAGGGCTATACAACGGGGAGCTGTTTTTT CASMLAGGLYNGELFF
NA few TRBJ1-4 TRBV19 TGTGCCAGTAGCCTGCCTACAGGGTTTGAAAAACTGTTTTTT CASSLPTGFEKLFF
NA NA TRBJ1-6 TRBV7-3 TGTGCCAGCAGCTTAGGCTTCGGCAGCCCCCTCCACTTT CASSLGFGSPLHF
NA NA TRBJ2-3 TRBV6-2/TRBV6-3 TGTGCCAGCAGTCCAAGCACAGATACGCAGTATTTT CASSPSTDTQYF
NA NA TRBJ2-6 TRBV6-5 TGTGCCAGCAGCGGTCGGGGTGCTGGGGCCAACGTCCTGACTTTC CASSGRGAGANVLTF
NA NA TRBJ2-4 TRBV6-1 TGTGCCAGCACTCCCTCGGGATACAGCAAAAACATTCAGTACTTC CASTPSGYSKNIQYF
NA NA TRBJ2-5 TRBV5-1 TGCGCCAGCAGCCCAGGGTCAGCACAAGAGACCCAGTACTTC CASSPGSAQETQYF
NA NA TRBJ1-1 TRBV7-2 TGTGCCAGCAGCTTAGCAAGGGGGATTGAAGCTTTCTTT CASSLARGIEAFF
NA NA TRBJ1-1 TRBV12-3/TRBV12-4 TGTGCCAGCAGTTTAGGGAGGGGGGCTTTCTTT CASSLGRGAFF
NA NA TRBJ1-1 TRBV5-1 TGCGCCAGCAGCAGCACTCAGAGGAGTAACACTGAAGCTTTCTTT CASSSTQRSNTEAFF
NA NA TRBJ2-7 TRBV6-5 TGTGCCAGCAGTTACTCGGGCGGGGACTACGAGCAGTACTTC CASSYSGGDYEQYF
NA NA TRBJ2-2 TRBV6-2/TRBV6-3 TGTGCCAGCAGTTATCCCGCGTCATCCGACAGAAACGACGGGGAGCTGTTTTTT CASSYPASSDRNDGELFF
NA NA TRBJ1-1 TRBV11-3 TGTGCCAGCAGCTTACAGGGCTTGAACACTGAAGCTTTCTTT CASSLQGLNTEAFF
TRBD1 NA TRBJ1-4 TRBV6-5 TGTGCCAGCAGTTACTCTCAGGGGGCTAATGAAAAACTGTTTTTT CASSYSQGANEKLFF
NA NA TRBJ2-7 TRBV3-1/TRBV3-2 TGTGCCAGCAGCCAAATCGGGAGAGGCGAGCAGTACTTC CASSQIGRGEQYF
TRBD1 NA TRBJ1-1 TRBV5-1 TGCGCCAGCAGCCCTTCTGACAGGGGGCTCGAGAACACTGAAGCTTTCTTT CASSPSDRGLENTEAFF
TRBD1 once TRBJ1-2 TRBV7-9 TGTGCCAGCAGCTCTGAAGGGGGCAACTATGGCTACACCTTC CASSSEGGNYGYTF
NA NA TRBJ2-5 TRBV19 TGTGCCAGTAGTGTGGGCGGCAGGTTACAAGAGACCCAGTACTTC CASSVGGRLQETQYF
NA NA TRBJ2-6 TRBV6-1 TGTGCCAGCAGTGAATGGGCAGCCTCTGGGGCCAACGTCCTGACTTTC CASSEWAASGANVLTF
NA NA TRBJ1-1 TRBV11-1 TGTGCCAGCAGCTTAGGTACCCTGAACACTGAAGCTTTCTTT CASSLGTLNTEAFF
NA NA TRBJ2-2 TRBV19 TGTGCCAGTAGTATGTTAGGGGCGAACACCGGGGAGCTGTTTTTT CASSMLGANTGELFF
NA NA TRBJ2-2 TRBV6-2/TRBV6-3 TGTGCCAGCAGTTTAGCCACCGGGGAGCTGTTTTTT CASSLATGELFF
NA NA TRBJ1-4 TRBV19 TGTGCCAGTAGTCCTCCGGGATCAGCTAATGAAAAACTGTTTTTT CASSPPGSANEKLFF
NA few TRBJ2-1 TRBV5-1 TGCGCCAGCAGCTTGGTTCAGTCCTACAATGAGCAGTTCTTC CASSLVQSYNEQFF
TRBD1 once TRBJ2-5 TRBV19 TGTGCCAGTAGTATCCGAAACATCGACAGGGGCGTGCAAAAGACGAAAGAGACCCAGTACTTC CASSIRNIDRGVQKTKETQYF
NA NA TRBJ1-2 TRBV6-4 TGTGCCAGCAGCCGATATCCGGGACACCTAAGGGATGGCTACACCTTC CASSRYPGHLRDGYTF
TRBD2 NA TRBJ2-1 TRBV19 TGTGCCAGTAGTAAGGAAGCGGGAAGCTCCTACAATGAGCAGTTCTTC CASSKEAGSSYNEQFF
TRBD1 NA TRBJ1-2 TRBV30 TGTGCCTGGAGTGTAAACAGGGGGTACGTCTACGGCTACACCTTC CAWSVNRGYVYGYTF
TRBD1 NA TRBJ2-3 TRBV7-9 TGTGCCAGCAGCAAAAGACAGGGGCCACCCACAGATACGCAGTATTTT CASSKRQGPPTDTQYF
NA NA TRBJ1-3 TRBV7-6 TGTGCCAGCAGCTTATCAAACCCTAACAGGTTTAGTGGAAACACCATATATTTT CASSLSNPNRFSGNTIYF
TRBD1 NA TRBJ1-6 TRBV6-6 TGTGCCAGCAGTTACACAGGGGGCAATAATTCACCCCTCCACTTT CASSYTGGNNSPLHF
TRBD1 NA TRBJ1-2 TRBV24-1 TGTGCCACCAGTGAAACAGGGGTTTATGGCTACACCTTC CATSETGVYGYTF
NA NA TRBJ2-7 TRBV29-1 TGCAGCGTTCAACAGGCGCGGGGCGAGCAGTACTTC CSVQQARGEQYF
TRBD1 NA TRBJ2-7 TRBV30 TGTGCCTGGAATGTCGGGACAGGGCTCGTGCAGTACTTC CAWNVGTGLVQYF
NA once TRBJ2-3 TRBV18 TGTGCCAGCTCACCAATAGGGATAGGAGCGAGCACAGATACGCAGTATTTT CASSPIGIGASTDTQYF
TRBD2 once TRBJ2-7 TRBV3-1/TRBV3-2 TGTGCCAGCAGCCAAGATTCTAGCGGGCTACCTAGCTCCTACGAGCAGTACTTC CASSQDSSGLPSSYEQYF
NA NA TRBJ2-3 TRBV4-3 TGCGCCAGCAGCCAAGATGTTAGCGAGACGCAGTATTTT CASSQDVSETQYF
NA NA TRBJ1-1 TRBV7-9 TGTGCCAGCAGCTTCCCTCGGGGGGCGAACACTGAAGCTTTCTTT CASSFPRGANTEAFF